The 17 T cell receptor beta chains below all came from one sample that was sequenced in a study of T-cell memory formation after mild COVID-19 (dated by TCRdb to about 2021). Library preparation was by 5' RACE. Sequencing was carried out with an Illumina NovaSeq 6000. The public reads were run again by TCRdb, first through fastp at Q25 and then through MiXCR, and only productive beta chains were kept. Each entry is one CDR3 protein sequence, shown with its most common DNA and genes. The table for this sample lists hundreds of thousands of distinct CDR3 sequences; around 21% of them were counted only once. Of the sample, under 15% falls within the top ten clones. The sequenced material came from PBMCs or a T cell subset sorted from them (not recorded which). These receptors were obtained from an adult woman who had mild COVID-19 (a few samples of this study predate the infection). The sample titles of this study are shuffled in the database, so cell type and time point are left out; the donor was told from shared clones.

The J gene is TRBJ1-5, the V gene TRBV12-3 or TRBV12-4, with 8 bases lining up with TRBD1. CDR3 length equals 15 residues. J gave up 3 bases and V 6 bases, and 7 bases lay outside the gene matches. The CDR3 sequence: CASSLGDRINQPQHF. The CDR3 nucleotides read TGTGCCAGCAGCCTCGGGGACAGGATCAATCAGCCCCAGCATTTT.

CDR3 sequence: CASAGHMNTEAFF. CDR3 coding DNA: TGTGCCAGTGCGGGACACATGAACACTGAAGCTTTCTTT. V and J are TRBV5-5 and TRBJ1-1; TRBD1 might be the D (6 bases). The CDR3 is 13 amino acids. The V gene's germline CDR1 is SGHKS and CDR2 YYEKEE (reference sequence). The V end lost 8 bases, the J end lost 0 bases, and 11 bases lay between the germline ends.

This clonotype was seen only a few times. This chain uses TRBV6-5 with TRBJ2-2; 11 nucleotides agree with TRBD1. CDR1 MNHEY and CDR2 SVGAGI come from the germline V gene. J lost 2 bases, V lost 6 bases, and 11 bases had no gene match. This CDR3 has 18 residues. CDR3 in amino acids: CASSSLPRTGGNTGELFF. In DNA, the CDR3 is TGTGCCAGCAGCTCCCTACCACGGACAGGGGGCAACACCGGGGAGCTGTTTTTT.

A few counts support this clonotype. The chain is built from TRBV24-1 and TRBJ1-2, with D possibly TRBD1 on 6 matching bases. The CDR3 is 15 residues long. V lost 3 bases to trimming and J lost 4 bases, with 14 bases between them. The germline gives CDR1 KGHDR, CDR2 SFDVKD. CDR3 sequence: CATSDPAGASYGYTF. The DNA for the CDR3 is TGTGCCACCAGTGATCCGGCAGGGGCCTCCTATGGCTACACCTTC.

The table lists this clonotype with a few counts. This chain joins TRBV30 and TRBJ1-1; D may be TRBD1 (6 bases). In germline, CDR1 is GTSNPN, CDR2 SVGIG (reference sequence). The CDR3 has 16 residues. Trimming pared 3 bases from V and 1 base from J, leaving 18 bases between. Written as DNA, the CDR3 is TGTGCCTGGAGCTCCTCCTACAGGGTGACGAACACTGAAGCTTTCTTT. Encoded protein: CAWSSSYRVTNTEAFF.

Points on this clonotype: Sequence at one end of the junction differs from germline and may be a read error. DNA of the CDR3: TGTGCCTGCAGATCATCTCATGAGCAGTTCTTC. It codes for CACRSSHEQFF. The chain carries TRBV6-2 or TRBV6-3 and TRBJ2-1; D gene ambiguous. Germline V gene data show CDR1 as MNHEY and CDR2 as SVGEGT. This CDR3 spans 11 amino acids.

This clonotype was counted a few times. The gene calls are TRBV20-1 and TRBJ2-3; 11 nucleotides agree with TRBD2. CDR1 is DFQATT and CDR2 is SNEGSKA in the germline V gene (reference sequence). The junction had 7 bases not matched to a gene; V was cut back by 0 bases and J by 2 bases. There are 17 residues in the CDR3. CDR3 coding DNA: TGCAGTGCTAGAGATATCGGACTAGCGGGTTTCACAGATACGCAGTATTTT. Protein sequence: CSARDIGLAGFTDTQYF.

This clonotype was observed a handful of times. CDR3 amino acids: CASSRLVADEQFF. The CDR3 nucleotides read TGTGCCAGCAGCAGACTAGTCGCAGATGAGCAGTTCTTC. V usage is TRBV4-2 and J usage is TRBJ2-1, with a possible D match to TRBD2 (6 bases). The CDR3 is 13 residues long. V was pared by 5 bases and J by 8 bases, with 13 bases between. CDR1 and CDR2 from the germline V gene are LGHNA and YNFKEQ.

This chain links TRBV5-1 with TRBJ1-2, with D uncertain. Germline V gives CDR1 SGHRS, CDR2 YFSETQ. The V and J ends lost 2 bases and 4 bases respectively, with 12 bases between them. This CDR3 is 14 amino acids long. The CDR3 sequence is CASSFSDGIYGYTF. The CDR3 bases are TGCGCCAGCAGCTTTTCCGACGGTATCTATGGCTACACCTTC.

The chain uses TRBV5-1 and TRBJ2-1; 7 bases are shared with TRBD2. The CDR3 runs to 19 residues. Germline assignment: CDR1 SGHRS and CDR2 YFSETQ. V shed 1 base, J shed 4 bases, and the junction held 17 bases outside the gene matches. The CDR3 bases are TGCGCCAGCAGCTTGTCACGTTACGCGGGAGTTGGGATATACAATGAGCAGTTCTTC. Its protein product is CASSLSRYAGVGIYNEQFF.

This clonotype appeared a few times. The chain has TRBV18 and TRBJ2-7, with 7 nucleotides matching TRBD2. The CDR3 runs to 15 residues. Germline lookup yields CDR1 KGHSH and CDR2 LQKENI. Trimming took 0 bases from V and 4 from J; bases not matched to a gene: 6. The CDR3 protein is CASSPPYGEGYEQYF. The CDR3 nucleotides are TGTGCCAGCTCACCACCTTACGGGGAGGGGTACGAGCAGTACTTC.

V gene TRBV7-3 combines with J gene TRBJ2-2; D possibly corresponds to TRBD2 (6 bases). Germline values: CDR1 SGHTA, CDR2 FQGTGA. The V end was cut by 1 base, the J end by 3 bases, with 9 bases between. The CDR3 spans 15 residues. CDR3 nucleotide sequence: TGTGCCAGCAGCTTAAGGGCGGGATACACCGGGGAGCTGTTTTTT. This encodes CASSLRAGYTGELFF.

In its sample, this clonotype was seen a few times. J is TRBJ1-1 and V is TRBV9, with a weak D call TRBD1 (6 bases). CDR1 and CDR2 from the germline V gene are SGDLS and YYNGEE. V lost 4 bases to trimming and J lost 5 bases, with 18 bases between them. The CDR3 runs 15 residues. The CDR3 protein is CASSPTGGVGTEAFF. The CDR3 region has the DNA TGTGCCAGCAGCCCGACCGGGGGCGTTGGGACTGAAGCTTTCTTT.

V usage is TRBV5-5 and J usage is TRBJ1-5; 8 positions agree with TRBD1. This CDR3 region has 15 residues. Germline CDR1 reads SGHKS; CDR2 reads YYEKEE (reference sequence). Trimming took 2 bases from V and 16 from J; bases not matched to a gene: 17. CDR3 DNA sequence: TGTGCCAGCAGCTTTATCGGGACAGGAATCGAAGTCGAACATTTT. Protein sequence: CASSFIGTGIEVEHF.

This chain joins TRBV5-1 and TRBJ2-3, with D unclear. CDR3 length equals 13 residues. Germline V gene data show CDR1 as SGHRS and CDR2 as YFSETQ. Trimming cost V 2 bases and J 3 bases, with 7 bases left between them. CDR3 region: CASSFTKTDTQYF. The CDR3 DNA reads TGCGCCAGCAGCTTCACTAAAACAGATACGCAGTATTTT.

The sample holds a few counts of this clonotype. The chain uses TRBV12-3 or TRBV12-4 and TRBJ1-5; possibly TRBD1 for D (5 bases). Trimming pared 7 bases from V and 2 bases from J, leaving 15 bases between. CDR3 size: 15 residues. The CDR3 coding sequence is TGTGCCAGCACCCTGGGGGGAAGCGGCAATCAGCCCCAGCATTTT. It specifies CASTLGGSGNQPQHF.

The chain has TRBV30 and TRBJ2-1; TRBD2 aligns across 11 bases. The germline V gene encodes CDR1 GTSNPN and CDR2 SVGIG (reference sequence). This CDR3 region has 14 residues. V was pared by 1 base and J by 8 bases, with 4 bases of the junction left unmatched. The CDR3 loop reads CAWSALAGVDEQFF. In DNA form, the CDR3 reads TGTGCCTGGAGTGCACTAGCGGGAGTAGATGAGCAGTTCTTC.